This T cell receptor (beta chain) was observed in a study of T cell repertoires in cytomegalovirus infection. The overall study: Public TCR beta signatures were indicative of both CMV infection and a matching HLA type.

One entry per CDR3 protein results from TCRdb running MiXCR on the reads. Here the sample spans 490,000 or so distinct CDR3 sequences, around 11% being singletons. Overall study findings and caveats: HLA-C-restricted, CMV-specific TCR beta clonotypes were dominant ex vivo. There were carriers of CMV plus the relevant HLA, and cumulative public TCR beta family frequency identified them.

The table lists this clonotype with a few counts. The antigen is unknown. Deletions cut 1 base from V and 9 bases from J, with 16 bases between. The CDR3 spans 15 residues. Germline values: CDR1 LGHDT, CDR2 YNNKEL (reference sequence). The receptor was isolated from a human donor in good health (CMV status not recorded). Some clones in this sample may be carry-over from other donors' samples. The sample taken for sequencing was PBMCs. The V and J genes are TRBV3-1 and TRBJ2-1; no firm D call. The CDR3: CASSQVTLGVGEQFF. The CDR3 bases are TGTGCCAGCAGCCAAGTAACGTTGGGTGTTGGTGAGCAGTTCTTC.